This TCR beta chain was captured by sequencing in a study of regulatory T cells in long-lasting Graves disease. Study-wide findings and caveats: Persistent disease showed a preference for TRBV28, TRBJ1-2 and TRBJ2-5.

Specified time point: newly diagnosed GD, antithyroid drugs for less than 3 months. With RNA extracted from PBMCs as input, the TCR library was made. In its sample, this clonotype was seen a few times. Its matching antigen is unknown. CDR1 is LNHDA and CDR2 is SQIVND in the germline V gene (reference sequence). The CDR3 is 14 residues long. V lost 7 bases and J lost 6, with 18 bases in between. In building TCR beta libraries, iRepertoire HTBI primers were used together with Arm-PCR of CDR3 regions. TCRdb itself ran the multiplex PCR reads through MiXCR, one entry per CDR3 protein. The sample lists 380,000 or so distinct CDR3 sequences, 16% occurring once. This same sample was also part of a study on T cells in Graves' hyperthyroidism and ophthalmopathy. As that study records: The study defined stable Graves' hyperthyroidism as no ophthalmopathy progression within 18 months. Uncontrolled infection, other autoimmune disease, pregnancy or lactation disqualified patients from enrolment.

The starting material was peripheral blood mononuclear cells (PBMCs), obtained at new diagnosis, from a patient treated with antithyroid drugs. This clonotype was sampled from a woman in her late teens or twenties with Graves disease. The genes are TRBV19 and TRBJ1-1; perhaps TRBD1 as D (6 bases). The CDR3: CASTSGGGLPEAFF. The DNA for the CDR3 is TGTGCCAGTACCTCTGGGGGGGGGCTGCCTGAAGCTTTCTTT.